Described below is a single T cell receptor beta chain sequence and its context. This clone was recorded once. Its antigen remains unidentified. No base-level quality is on record; no much larger clone is a single base apart. The data stem from a study of blood T cell repertoires in COVID-19 (TCRdb year 2020). Looking at the study overall: Samples from collaborators originated in the United States, Italy and Spain and spanned both the acute and convalescent phases of COVID-19. The material from the prospective study consisted of cDNA or gDNA derived from T cells, B-cell-depleted T cells, or PBMCs. The dataset comprised deeply sampled blood TCRbeta repertoires from subjects exposed to, actively infected with, or recovered from COVID-19. The repertoires were released in a freely available public database meant as a resource for research on the immune response to SARS-CoV-2. The samples were drawn from the first 160 participants of the ongoing ImmuneRACE study and from 1,254 subjects provided by 6 global collaborators. Sample metadata almost always included a de-identified subject ID, COVID-19 status, age in years and sex. Where available, HLA class I and class II types were obtained from metadata supplied by the sample provider rather than from assay-based typing. Study-level results and caveats: How much clinical and demographic metadata was included differed by source and by participant, and the metadata was provided uncurated.

Trimmed from V: 4 bases; trimmed from J: 4 bases; junction bases lacking a gene match: 4. The CDR3 covers 14 residues, taking in both the cysteine and the phenylalanine. The retained sequence is limited to the CDR3, 42 bases, with the frame set at the first base. CDR1 and CDR2 (KGHSH, LQKENI) derive from the germline V gene. Collaborating institutions collected whole blood in K2EDTA tubes following their own protocols. For TCRbeta analysis, collaborator samples were shipped as frozen whole blood, as isolated PBMCs, or as DNA extracted from either sample type. TCRbeta CDR3 regions were amplified from genomic DNA using the immunoSEQ Assay, a bias-controlled multiplex PCR. The study's own analysis went as follows. The number of nucleated cells in each sample was estimated from the amplification of reference gene primers within the assay. To quantify the absolute abundance of each unique TCRbeta CDR3 rearrangement, sequence reads were collapsed and filtered. For each sample, productive Simpson clonality was calculated by taking the square root of Simpson's diversity index across productive rearrangements. TCRdb retrieved this table from immuneACCESS and kept in-frame rearrangements only. Not all clones are present; in checked studies, unresolved V genes account for under half, and no reason is known for the remainder. The DNA gave D and trimming, while V, J and clone size come from that table. Present in this sample are roughly 73,000 clones, roughly 76% of which were seen just once. The top ten clones comprise roughly 20% of the sample.

The receptor chain draws on TRBV18 and TRBJ2-1, and 7 junctional nucleotides match TRBD2. The TCR was taken from a woman in her seventies with acute or convalescent COVID-19. The sample was peripheral blood. The encoded CDR3 is CASSRGGGYNEQFF. The sequenced DNA is TGTGCCAGCTCACGGGGCGGGGGATACAATGAGCAGTTCTTC.